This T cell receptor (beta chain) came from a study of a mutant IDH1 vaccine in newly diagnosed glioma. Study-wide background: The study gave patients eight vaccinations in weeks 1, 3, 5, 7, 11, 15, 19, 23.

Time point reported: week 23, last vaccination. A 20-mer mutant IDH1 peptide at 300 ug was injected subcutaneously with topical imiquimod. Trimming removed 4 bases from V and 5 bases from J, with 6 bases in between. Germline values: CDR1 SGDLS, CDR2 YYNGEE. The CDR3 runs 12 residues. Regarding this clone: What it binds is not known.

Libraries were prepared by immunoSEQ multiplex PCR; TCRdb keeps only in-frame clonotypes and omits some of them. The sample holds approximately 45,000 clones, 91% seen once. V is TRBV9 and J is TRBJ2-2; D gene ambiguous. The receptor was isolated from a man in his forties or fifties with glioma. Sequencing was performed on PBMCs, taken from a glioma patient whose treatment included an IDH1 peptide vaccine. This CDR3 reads CASSLVTGELFF. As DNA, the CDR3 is TGTGCCAGCAGCCTAGTGACCGGGGAGCTGTTTTTT.